The text below deals with one T cell receptor beta chain. Its antigen is not known. These data are taken from a study of blood T cells in healthy people across ages. Next came a second PCR, run for roughly 6 to 11 cycles, which used a sample-barcoded 5' primer along with a J-beta primer mix. TCRdb fed the 5' RACE reads into MiXCR, producing one record per CDR3 protein. The sample consists of nearly 1 million distinct CDR3 sequences, around 54% of them appearing once. General study results and limits: Measured against age, TCR beta diversity per million T cells decreased in a roughly linear manner.

This CDR3 is built from 12 residues. Trimming cost V 6 bases and J 9 bases, with 14 bases left between them. Germline CDR1 is MDHEN and CDR2 is SYDVKM. The TCR sequence derives from a woman in her sixties in good health. The chain has TRBV28 and TRBJ1-1; D gene uncertain. The sample taken for sequencing was blood. Here the CDR3 reads CASRLHGGKAFF. The CDR3 nucleotides read TGTGCCAGCAGGCTTCATGGAGGGAAAGCTTTCTTT.